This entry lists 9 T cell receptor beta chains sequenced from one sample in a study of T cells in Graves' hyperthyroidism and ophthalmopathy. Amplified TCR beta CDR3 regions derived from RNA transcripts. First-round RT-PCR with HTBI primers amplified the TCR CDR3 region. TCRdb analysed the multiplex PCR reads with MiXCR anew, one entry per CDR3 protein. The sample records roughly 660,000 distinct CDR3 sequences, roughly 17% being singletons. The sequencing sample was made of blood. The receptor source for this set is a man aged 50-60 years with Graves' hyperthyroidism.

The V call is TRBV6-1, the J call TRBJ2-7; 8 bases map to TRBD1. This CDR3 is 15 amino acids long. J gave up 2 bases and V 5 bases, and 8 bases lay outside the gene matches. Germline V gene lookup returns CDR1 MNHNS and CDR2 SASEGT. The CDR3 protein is CASSNHGQGAYEQYF. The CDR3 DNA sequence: TGTGCCAGCAGTAACCACGGACAGGGAGCCTACGAGCAGTACTTC.

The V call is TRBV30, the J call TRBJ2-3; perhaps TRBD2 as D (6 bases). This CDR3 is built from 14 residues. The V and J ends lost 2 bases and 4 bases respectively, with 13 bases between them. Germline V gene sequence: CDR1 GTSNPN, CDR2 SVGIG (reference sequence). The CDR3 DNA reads TGTGCCTGGAGTTGGCTAGCGCCCGCAGATACGCAGTATTTT. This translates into CAWSWLAPADTQYF.

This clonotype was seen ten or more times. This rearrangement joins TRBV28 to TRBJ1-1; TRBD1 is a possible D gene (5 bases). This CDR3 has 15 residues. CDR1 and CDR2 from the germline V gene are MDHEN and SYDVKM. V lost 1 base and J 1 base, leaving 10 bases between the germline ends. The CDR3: CASSLLGGGNTEAFF. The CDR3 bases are TGTGCCAGCAGTTTATTGGGCGGGGGGAACACTGAAGCTTTCTTT.

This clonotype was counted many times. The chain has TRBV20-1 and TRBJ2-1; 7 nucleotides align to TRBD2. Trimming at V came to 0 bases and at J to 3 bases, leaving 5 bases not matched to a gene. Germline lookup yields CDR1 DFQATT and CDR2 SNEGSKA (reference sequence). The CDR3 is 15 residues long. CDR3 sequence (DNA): TGCAGTGCTAGAGATCTGGAGCGGGACTACAATGAGCAGTTCTTC. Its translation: CSARDLERDYNEQFF.

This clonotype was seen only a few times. The CDR3 DNA is TGTGCCAGTAGCCCTACTGGGGCGGGCACTGAAGCTTTCTTT. The encoded protein is CASSPTGAGTEAFF. The V gene is TRBV19, the J gene TRBJ1-1; a possible D gene is TRBD1 (5 bases). From germline, CDR1 is LNHDA and CDR2 SQIVND (reference sequence). V lost 6 bases and J 4 bases, leaving 15 bases between the germline ends. CDR3 length: 14 residues.

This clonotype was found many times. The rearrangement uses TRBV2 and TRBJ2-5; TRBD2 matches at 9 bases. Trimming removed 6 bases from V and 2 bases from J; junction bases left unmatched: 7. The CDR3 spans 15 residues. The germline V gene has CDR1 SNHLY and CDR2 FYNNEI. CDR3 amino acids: CASSPLAGPQETQYF. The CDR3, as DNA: TGTGCCAGCAGCCCTCTAGCGGGACCACAAGAGACCCAGTACTTC.

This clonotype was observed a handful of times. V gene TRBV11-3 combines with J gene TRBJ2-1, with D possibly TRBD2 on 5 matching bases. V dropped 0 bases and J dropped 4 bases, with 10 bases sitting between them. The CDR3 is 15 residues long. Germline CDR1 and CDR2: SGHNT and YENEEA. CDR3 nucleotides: TGTGCCAGCAGCTTAGACGCGGGCGCTTACAATGAGCAGTTCTTC. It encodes CASSLDAGAYNEQFF.

CDR3 coding DNA: TGCAGCGCACACTTGCAGGGGGGGTCCTTGGAGACCCAGTACTTC. Its protein product is CSAHLQGGSLETQYF. The rearrangement links TRBV29-1 to TRBJ2-5, with D possibly being TRBD1 or TRBD2 (7 bases each). The ends were cut back, 7 bases at V and 5 bases at J, with 23 bases in the middle. CDR1 is SQVTM, CDR2 ANQGSEA, per germline. The CDR3 spans 15 residues.

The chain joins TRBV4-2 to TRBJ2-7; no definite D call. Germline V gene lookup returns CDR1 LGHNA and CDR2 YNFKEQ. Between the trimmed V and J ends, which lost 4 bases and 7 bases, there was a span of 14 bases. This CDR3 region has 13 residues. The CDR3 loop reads CASSPNEGGEQYF. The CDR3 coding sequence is TGTGCCAGCAGCCCGAACGAAGGTGGGGAGCAGTACTTC.